Sequencing of this TCR beta chain was carried out in a study of shared clonotypes between healthy human individuals. Study outcomes and limitations: Clonotype sharing among donors likely depends on sequencing depth.

Produced via immunoSEQ multiplex PCR; TCRdb's table is partial and in-frame only. The table includes fewer than 600,000 clones, around 79% detected once. There are a few counts of this clone. Antigen: not known. From germline, CDR1 is LGHNA and CDR2 YSLEER. The CDR3 runs to 14 residues. V was shortened by 0 bases and J by 5 bases, with 10 bases between the two germline ends. The chain carries TRBV4-3 and TRBJ2-5; TRBD2 might be the D (5 bases). The specimen sequenced was PBMCs. This TCR was recovered from a woman aged 40 to 55 in good health. Some clones in this sample may be carry-over from other donors' samples. The CDR3 DNA reads TGCGCCAGCAGCCAAGATCAGCGAGGGGAGACCCAGTACTTC. Residues: CASSQDQRGETQYF.